This passage covers 22 T cell receptor beta chains from one sample sequenced in a study of human T cells and chemical hapten exposure. TCRdb reprocessed the RACE reads via MiXCR and lists one record per CDR3 protein. This table holds more than 85,000 distinct CDR3 sequences, 8% to 13% found once. Time point in this sample: patch test 2, 6 weeks after DPC sensitization. The treatment: therapeutic diphenylcyclopropenone sensitization with weekly scalp DPC. Sequenced material: whole blood, taken in connection with sensitization to the hapten diphenylcyclopropenone (DPC). These TCRs come from a man aged 35-49 years with alopecia areata. Some clones in this sample may be carry-over from other donors' samples.

A few counts support this clonotype. The chain has TRBV7-6 and TRBJ2-5; D unresolved. CDR1 is SGHVS, CDR2 FNYEAQ, per germline. V was clipped by 5 bases and J by 0 bases, with 19 bases between them. There are 17 residues in the CDR3. The CDR3 region is CASSLSHSSGHQETQYF. CDR3 in DNA: TGTGCCAGCAGCCTGAGCCATTCTTCTGGTCACCAAGAGACCCAGTACTTC.

J is TRBJ2-3 and V is TRBV11-2; 9 bases fit TRBD2. The germline V gene encodes CDR1 SGHAT and CDR2 FQNNGV. The CDR3 consists of 18 residues. The ends lost 1 base at V and 0 bases at J; junction bases unmatched: 8. The CDR3 loop reads CASSLALSGRKSTDTQYF. The DNA for the CDR3 is TGTGCCAGCAGCTTAGCGCTTAGCGGGAGAAAGAGCACAGATACGCAGTATTTT.

The chain employs TRBV29-1 and TRBJ2-1; D not resolved. V was cut by 3 bases and J by 5 bases, with 14 bases left in between. The germline CDR1 and CDR2 sequences are SQVTM and ANQGSEA. CDR3 length equals 14 residues. The CDR3 is CSVDFAGLHNEQFF. The CDR3 DNA follows: TGCAGCGTTGACTTCGCCGGGCTCCACAATGAGCAGTTCTTC.

This clonotype was recorded a few times. The V and J genes are TRBV7-2 and TRBJ2-1; TRBD2 matches at 8 bases. V gave up 1 base and J gave up 3 bases; unmatched junction bases: 5. CDR1 SGHTA and CDR2 FQGNSA come from the germline V gene. The CDR3 covers 16 residues. DNA of the CDR3: TGTGCCAGCAGCTTAGGGGGACTAGGGAACTACAATGAGCAGTTCTTC. This codes for CASSLGGLGNYNEQFF. Supplemented by reference TRBV7-2 and TRBJ2-1, the full variable domain reads GAGVSQSPSNKVTEKGKDVELRCDPISGHTALYWYRQSLGQGLEFLIYFQGNSAPDKSGLPSDRFSAERTGGSVSTLTIQRTQQEDSAVYLCASSLGGLGNYNEQFFGPGTRLTVL.

This clonotype is medium-sized by share. The chain couples TRBV7-2 to TRBJ1-5; no reliable D call. The V end was cut by 0 bases, the J end by 4 bases, with 10 bases between. CDR3 length: 15 amino acids. Germline CDR1 reads SGHTA; CDR2 reads FQGNSA. The CDR3 DNA reads as TGTGCCAGCAGCTTAGCAGGCTGGGAAAATCAGCCCCAGCATTTT. Its translation: CASSLAGWENQPQHF.

V is TRBV20-1 and J is TRBJ2-3, with 7 positions matching TRBD2. J was trimmed by 2 bases and V by 2 bases; bases with no gene match: 7. From germline, CDR1 is DFQATT and CDR2 SNEGSKA (reference sequence). The CDR3 has 15 residues. CDR3 sequence (DNA): TGCAGTGCTAGATCTCACGGGAGGCTCACAGATACGCAGTATTTT. It codes for CSARSHGRLTDTQYF.

The chain employs TRBV12-3 or TRBV12-4 and TRBJ2-3; 8 positions match TRBD2. J gave up 8 bases and V 10 bases, and 11 bases lay outside the gene matches. CDR3 length equals 13 residues. CDR3 DNA: TGTGCCACCGCGGGACTAGGTCACGGTACGCAGTATTTT. Encoded protein: CATAGLGHGTQYF.

This clonotype showed up just a few times. This chain joins TRBV28 and TRBJ1-4; no firm D call. Trimming pared 3 bases from V and 3 bases from J, leaving 20 bases between. The CDR3 covers 18 residues. The germline V gene has CDR1 MDHEN and CDR2 SYDVKM. CDR3: CASSFRLIGSGANEKLFF. The CDR3 DNA follows: TGTGCCAGCAGTTTTCGACTAATAGGGAGCGGGGCTAATGAAAAACTGTTTTTT.

The rearrangement joins TRBV6-1 to TRBJ2-1; D possibly corresponds to TRBD1 (6 bases). Trimming stripped 6 bases from V and 8 bases from J, with 17 bases between. CDR3 length: 14 residues. In germline, CDR1 is MNHNS, CDR2 SASEGT. CDR3 DNA: TGTGCCAGCAGGAAGGGACACTTGGGGGATGAGCAGTTCTTC. Protein: CASRKGHLGDEQFF.

The chain links TRBV20-1 to TRBJ2-3; the D gene is possibly TRBD1 (6 bases). V shed 0 bases and J shed 2 bases, with 12 bases lying between them. The CDR3 is made up of 15 amino acids. CDR1 DFQATT and CDR2 SNEGSKA come from the germline V gene (reference sequence). DNA for the CDR3: TGCAGTGCTAGAGAACAGGGATCTCTCACAGATACGCAGTATTTT. Translated, it gives CSAREQGSLTDTQYF.

This clonotype was seen many times. The chain combines TRBV7-2 with TRBJ2-5, with D possibly TRBD2 on 5 matching bases. Trimming pared 2 bases from V and 5 bases from J, leaving 18 bases between. The CDR3 length is 16 residues. The germline V gene has CDR1 SGHTA and CDR2 FQGNSA. DNA for the CDR3: TGTGCCAGCAGCTTACAGCTGGGAGCTCGGCGGGAGACCCAGTACTTC. Translating gives CASSLQLGARRETQYF.

The table lists this clonotype with many counts. CDR3 in amino acids: CATSREGGQGNQPQHF. CDR3 coding DNA: TGTGCCACCAGCAGAGAAGGCGGACAGGGTAATCAGCCCCAGCATTTT. The chain combines TRBV15 with TRBJ1-5; 8 nucleotides align to TRBD1. Germline CDR1 reads LNHNV; CDR2 reads YYDKDF (reference sequence). CDR3 length: 16 residues. J lost 4 bases, V lost 0 bases, and 5 bases had no gene match.

V and J are TRBV28 and TRBJ1-5, with D unresolved. In germline, CDR1 is MDHEN, CDR2 SYDVKM. CDR3 size: 10 residues. CDR3 nucleotide sequence: TGTGACTATAGCAATCAGCCCCAGCATTTT. Translating gives CDYSNQPQHF.

This clonotype was seen a handful of times. The chain combines TRBV24-1 with TRBJ2-2, with no clear D. The germline CDR1 and CDR2 sequences are KGHDR and SFDVKD. Deletions cut 7 bases from V and 3 bases from J, with 17 bases between. The CDR3 loop spans 16 amino acids. This CDR3 is CATSDMWALDTGELFF. The CDR3 nucleotides are TGTGCCACCAGCGATATGTGGGCGTTGGACACCGGGGAGCTGTTTTTT.

This clonotype was seen more than once but under ten times. The chain uses TRBV7-9 and TRBJ2-4; the match to TRBD2 covers 11 bases. CDR1 is SEHNR and CDR2 is FQNEAQ in the germline V gene (reference sequence). CDR3 length: 15 amino acids. V shed 6 bases, J shed 13 bases, and the junction held 14 bases outside the gene matches. In nucleotides, the CDR3 is TGTGCCAGCAGTAACGCAGGCGGGCTAGCGGGAGGACAGTACTTC. Translating gives CASSNAGGLAGGQYF.

This clonotype was recorded a few times. This sequence joins TRBV28 and TRBJ2-3; unclear D gene. Between the trimmed V and J ends, which lost 5 bases and 0 bases, there was a span of 12 bases. Germline CDR1 and CDR2: MDHEN and SYDVKM. The CDR3 has 15 residues. The DNA of the CDR3 is TGTGCCAGCAGTCTTGGACGGGCTAGCACAGATACGCAGTATTTT. As protein: CASSLGRASTDTQYF.

This clonotype was observed a few times. V usage is TRBV29-1 and J usage is TRBJ2-1; 7 bases align to TRBD2. CDR3 length: 19 residues. V was pared by 2 bases and J by 4 bases, with 20 bases of the junction left unmatched. From germline, CDR1 is SQVTM and CDR2 ANQGSEA. CDR3 sequence (DNA): TGCAGCGTTGAAATTTGGCGGGAGCTCCGGTTATGGGAATACAATGAGCAGTTCTTC. It is translated as CSVEIWRELRLWEYNEQFF.

This clonotype occurred many times. This chain links TRBV9 with TRBJ1-6; perhaps TRBD1 as D (6 bases). This CDR3 spans 15 amino acids. Germline CDR1 and CDR2: SGDLS and YYNGEE. Trimming took off 0 bases at V and 4 bases at J, with 8 bases between the two ends. The CDR3 is CASSVGTDYNSPLHF. Written as DNA, the CDR3 is TGTGCCAGCAGCGTAGGGACAGATTATAATTCACCCCTCCACTTT.

This clonotype was recorded many times. The V call is TRBV3-1, the J call TRBJ1-5; a weak D match, TRBD1 (5 bases). V lost 5 bases and J 0 bases, leaving 11 bases between the germline ends. Germline CDR1 reads LGHDT; CDR2 reads YNNKEL (reference sequence). The CDR3 loop spans 15 amino acids. The CDR3 here is CASSNGHYSNQPQHF. CDR3 DNA: TGTGCCAGCAGCAATGGACATTATAGCAATCAGCCCCAGCATTTT.

This clonotype was recorded at least ten times. The gene calls are TRBV28 and TRBJ1-1; D ambiguous. Germline V lookup: CDR1 MDHEN, CDR2 SYDVKM. Between the trimmed V and J ends, which lost 8 bases and 0 bases, there was a span of 10 bases. The CDR3 is 13 residues long. The CDR3 reads CASVGPMNTEAFF. The CDR3 DNA follows: TGTGCCAGCGTCGGGCCGATGAACACTGAAGCTTTCTTT.

In its sample, this clonotype was seen many times. This rearrangement joins TRBV29-1 to TRBJ2-7; D is uncertain. Looked up from germline, CDR1 is SQVTM and CDR2 is ANQGSEA. CDR3 size: 11 residues. Between the trimmed V and J ends, which lost 4 bases and 4 bases, there was a span of 8 bases. CDR3 DNA: TGCAGCGTTGTGGACCAGTACGAGCAGTACTTC. Translating it yields CSVVDQYEQYF.

This clonotype was seen a handful of times. This chain connects TRBV11-2 to TRBJ1-6; no firm D call. The CDR3 contains 13 residues. Trimming left V 6 bases short and J 0 bases short, with 3 bases between. The germline V gene encodes CDR1 SGHAT and CDR2 FQNNGV. In DNA, the CDR3 is TGTGCCAGCAGATCCTCCTATAATTCACCCCTCCACTTT. It is translated as CASRSSYNSPLHF.